This is a list of T cell receptor beta chains from one sample in a study of cytomegalovirus exposure and HLA in healthy donors. Profiled with immunoSEQ multiplex PCR; TCRdb holds only in-frame clones, not every one. The repertoire holds 120,000 or so clones, with about 96% as singletons. The material sequenced was PBMCs. Source of these receptors: a man aged 18 to 30 in good health and CMV-seronegative. The CDR3 runs from the conserved cysteine through the conserved F or W. Each record gives: clone size, J gene, V gene, D gene, CDR3 protein, CDR3 DNA. A D gene is named only where the DNA matches it firmly. Clone sizes are given selectively: once, few, many, or a class where the clone is expanded.

abundance: -; j_gene: TRBJ2-7; v_gene: TRBV13; d_gene: TRBD1; CDR3aa: CASSLGQGASEQYF; CDR3nt: TGTGCCAGCAGCTTAGGGCAGGGGGCAAGCGAGCAGTACTTC
abundance: -; j_gene: TRBJ2-7; v_gene: TRBV7-8; d_gene: -; CDR3aa: CASSLSGSGYEQYF; CDR3nt: TGTGCCAGCAGCTTAAGTGGTAGCGGCTACGAGCAGTACTTC
abundance: -; j_gene: TRBJ2-7; v_gene: TRBV2; d_gene: -; CDR3aa: CASSTGFHEQYF; CDR3nt: TGTGCCAGCAGTACAGGGTTCCACGAGCAGTACTTC
abundance: once; j_gene: TRBJ1-2; v_gene: TRBV6-5; d_gene: TRBD1; CDR3aa: CASRYFTSGGDHGYTF; CDR3nt: TGTGCCAGCAGATACTTTACTTCAGGGGGCGATCATGGCTACACCTTC
abundance: -; j_gene: TRBJ1-3; v_gene: TRBV2; d_gene: -; CDR3aa: CASSESVSGNTIYF; CDR3nt: TGTGCCAGCAGTGAATCGGTCTCTGGAAACACCATATATTTT
abundance: -; j_gene: TRBJ2-7; v_gene: TRBV12-5; d_gene: TRBD2; CDR3aa: CASGGGTSGSYEQYF; CDR3nt: TGTGCTAGTGGTGGGGGGACTAGCGGCTCCTACGAGCAGTACTTC
abundance: -; j_gene: TRBJ2-1; v_gene: TRBV18; d_gene: -; CDR3aa: CASSPQGRNEQFF; CDR3nt: TGTGCCAGCTCACCACAGGGGAGGAATGAGCAGTTCTTC
abundance: -; j_gene: TRBJ2-7; v_gene: TRBV4-1; d_gene: -; CDR3aa: CASSQVRGLGEQYF; CDR3nt: TGCGCCAGCAGCCAAGTTAGGGGTCTTGGGGAGCAGTACTTC
abundance: -; j_gene: TRBJ2-1; v_gene: TRBV29-1; d_gene: -; CDR3aa: CSVEGTLISDEQFF; CDR3nt: TGCAGCGTTGAGGGGACTTTGATTTCCGATGAGCAGTTCTTC
abundance: -; j_gene: TRBJ1-1; v_gene: TRBV6-1; d_gene: -; CDR3aa: CASSELSRRDTEAFF; CDR3nt: TGTGCCAGCAGTGAACTGTCTAGGCGGGACACTGAAGCTTTCTTT
abundance: -; j_gene: TRBJ2-1; v_gene: TRBV7-9; d_gene: TRBD2; CDR3aa: CASSRGISGLLSDEQFF; CDR3nt: TGTGCCAGCAGCAGGGGTATATCGGGACTACTTTCCGATGAGCAGTTCTTC
abundance: -; j_gene: TRBJ2-7; v_gene: TRBV6-5; d_gene: TRBD2; CDR3aa: CASSYRGSSSYEQYF; CDR3nt: TGTGCCAGCAGTTATCGCGGGAGTTCATCCTACGAGCAGTACTTC
abundance: -; j_gene: TRBJ1-1; v_gene: TRBV5-1; d_gene: TRBD1; CDR3aa: CASSLRTGTLNTEAFF; CDR3nt: TGCGCCAGCAGCTTAAGGACAGGGACCTTGAACACTGAAGCTTTCTTT
abundance: -; j_gene: TRBJ2-1; v_gene: TRBV7-3; d_gene: TRBD2; CDR3aa: CASSLAGLAAPYNEQFF; CDR3nt: TGTGCCAGCAGCTTAGCCGGACTAGCGGCACCTTACAATGAGCAGTTCTTC
abundance: -; j_gene: TRBJ2-3; v_gene: TRBV5-1; d_gene: -; CDR3aa: CASSMATDTQYF; CDR3nt: TGCGCCAGCAGCATGGCTACAGATACGCAGTATTTT
abundance: -; j_gene: TRBJ1-2; v_gene: TRBV30; d_gene: -; CDR3aa: CAWSVMSGVGYTF; CDR3nt: TGTGCCTGGAGTGTCATGTCGGGGGTCGGCTACACCTTC
abundance: -; j_gene: TRBJ1-2; v_gene: TRBV19; d_gene: -; CDR3aa: CASSIAWTANYGYTF; CDR3nt: TGTGCCAGTAGTATAGCTTGGACAGCTAACTATGGCTACACCTTC
abundance: -; j_gene: TRBJ2-3; v_gene: TRBV28; d_gene: TRBD2; CDR3aa: CASTRTSGRTDTQYF; CDR3nt: TGTGCCAGCACCCGGACTAGCGGTAGGACAGATACGCAGTATTTT
abundance: -; j_gene: TRBJ2-3; v_gene: TRBV4-3; d_gene: -; CDR3aa: CASSLSPGGTDTQYF; CDR3nt: TGCGCCAGCAGCCTAAGTCCTGGGGGGACAGATACGCAGTATTTT
abundance: -; j_gene: TRBJ2-2; v_gene: TRBV14; d_gene: -; CDR3aa: CASSRTGAGELFF; CDR3nt: TGTGCCAGCAGCCGAACGGGAGCCGGGGAGCTGTTTTTT
abundance: once; j_gene: TRBJ1-2; v_gene: TRBV27; d_gene: TRBD1; CDR3aa: CASSRGQGNGYTF; CDR3nt: TGTGCCAGCAGCCGGGGACAGGGCAATGGCTACACCTTC
abundance: -; j_gene: TRBJ2-7; v_gene: TRBV30; d_gene: -; CDR3aa: CAWSQLDYYEQYF; CDR3nt: TGTGCCTGGAGTCAGCTGGACTACTACGAGCAGTACTTC
abundance: -; j_gene: TRBJ2-3; v_gene: TRBV10-3; d_gene: -; CDR3aa: CAISESGSKKDTQYF; CDR3nt: TGTGCCATCAGTGAGTCGGGCTCAAAGAAGGATACGCAGTATTTT
abundance: -; j_gene: TRBJ1-4; v_gene: TRBV5-1; d_gene: TRBD1; CDR3aa: CASSLVGTVGEKLFF; CDR3nt: TGCGCCAGCAGCTTGGTGGGGACAGTCGGTGAAAAACTGTTTTTT
abundance: -; j_gene: TRBJ2-2; v_gene: TRBV19; d_gene: TRBD2; CDR3aa: CASSIIAGGNTGELFF; CDR3nt: TGTGCCAGTAGTATTATAGCGGGAGGGAACACCGGGGAGCTGTTTTTT
abundance: -; j_gene: TRBJ2-1; v_gene: TRBV19; d_gene: -; CDR3aa: CASSIFPSEVAYNEQFF; CDR3nt: TGTGCCAGTAGTATATTTCCTAGCGAGGTAGCCTACAATGAGCAGTTCTTC
abundance: -; j_gene: TRBJ1-2; v_gene: TRBV9; d_gene: TRBD1; CDR3aa: CASSVDPGTVAGYTF; CDR3nt: TGTGCCAGCAGCGTAGATCCCGGGACAGTGGCTGGCTACACCTTC
abundance: few; j_gene: TRBJ1-5; v_gene: TRBV7-6; d_gene: -; CDR3aa: CASSFSKSSNQPQHF; CDR3nt: TGTGCCAGCAGCTTTTCGAAGAGTAGCAATCAGCCCCAGCATTTT
abundance: -; j_gene: TRBJ2-3; v_gene: TRBV7-8; d_gene: -; CDR3aa: CASSPRLPTSTDTQYF; CDR3nt: TGTGCCAGCAGCCCCAGACTCCCAACTAGCACAGATACGCAGTATTTT
abundance: once; j_gene: TRBJ2-3; v_gene: TRBV4-1; d_gene: TRBD2; CDR3aa: CASSQGGGPVRTDTQYF; CDR3nt: TGCGCCAGCAGCCAAGGGGGAGGGCCCGTTCGCACAGATACGCAGTATTTT
abundance: -; j_gene: TRBJ1-1; v_gene: TRBV29-1; d_gene: TRBD1; CDR3aa: CSVERTGVGTEAFF; CDR3nt: TGCAGCGTTGAACGGACAGGGGTGGGGACTGAAGCTTTCTTT
abundance: -; j_gene: TRBJ1-4; v_gene: TRBV7-6; d_gene: -; CDR3aa: CASSDRDISTNEKLFF; CDR3nt: TGTGCCAGCAGCGACCGGGACATCAGTACAAATGAAAAACTGTTTTTT
abundance: -; j_gene: TRBJ1-1; v_gene: TRBV5-1; d_gene: -; CDR3aa: CASSLGQGGAEAFF; CDR3nt: TGCGCCAGCAGCTTGGGGCAGGGAGGAGCTGAAGCTTTCTTT
abundance: -; j_gene: TRBJ2-4; v_gene: TRBV4-3; d_gene: TRBD1; CDR3aa: CASGQGGMDIQYF; CDR3nt: TGCGCCAGCGGACAGGGGGGGATGGACATTCAGTACTTC
abundance: -; j_gene: TRBJ2-3; v_gene: TRBV7-9; d_gene: -; CDR3aa: CASSERLVQYF; CDR3nt: TGTGCCAGCAGCGAAAGACTAGTGCAGTATTTT
abundance: -; j_gene: TRBJ2-2; v_gene: TRBV19; d_gene: TRBD2; CDR3aa: CATSGRASGELFF; CDR3nt: TGTGCCACTAGCGGGAGGGCTTCCGGGGAGCTGTTTTTT
abundance: -; j_gene: TRBJ1-1; v_gene: TRBV5-1; d_gene: TRBD1; CDR3aa: CASRQGLNTEAFF; CDR3nt: TGCGCCAGTCGACAGGGACTCAACACTGAAGCTTTCTTT
abundance: -; j_gene: TRBJ1-5; v_gene: TRBV6-5; d_gene: -; CDR3aa: CASSRQQGGNQPQHF; CDR3nt: TGTGCCAGCAGTCGACAGCAGGGTGGCAATCAGCCCCAGCATTTT
abundance: -; j_gene: TRBJ2-7; v_gene: TRBV27; d_gene: TRBD1; CDR3aa: CASSSGQGSRYEQYF; CDR3nt: TGTGCCAGCAGTTCCGGACAGGGTTCCCGCTACGAGCAGTACTTC
abundance: -; j_gene: TRBJ1-4; v_gene: TRBV4-3; d_gene: TRBD1; CDR3aa: CASSPGGTVTNEKLFF; CDR3nt: TGCGCCAGCAGCCCAGGAGGGACAGTCACTAATGAAAAACTGTTTTTT
abundance: once; j_gene: TRBJ1-1; v_gene: TRBV5-1; d_gene: -; CDR3aa: CASSTTTGQSPWGGNTEAFF; CDR3nt: TGCGCCAGCAGCACCACTACTGGGCAGTCCCCCTGGGGAGGGAACACTGAAGCTTTCTTT
abundance: -; j_gene: TRBJ2-7; v_gene: TRBV28; d_gene: TRBD2; CDR3aa: CASSSTSGRYEQYF; CDR3nt: TGTGCCAGCAGTTCGACTAGCGGGAGATACGAGCAGTACTTC
abundance: -; j_gene: TRBJ2-3; v_gene: TRBV19; d_gene: -; CDR3aa: CASSINVERAADTQYF; CDR3nt: TGTGCCAGTAGTATAAATGTCGAGCGGGCTGCAGATACGCAGTATTTT
abundance: once; j_gene: TRBJ2-7; v_gene: TRBV5-6; d_gene: TRBD1; CDR3aa: CASSPRRGLNEQYF; CDR3nt: TGTGCCAGCAGCCCCAGAAGGGGGCTGAACGAGCAGTACTTC
abundance: -; j_gene: TRBJ2-1; v_gene: TRBV27; d_gene: TRBD2; CDR3aa: CASSLYGTSGNEQFF; CDR3nt: TGTGCCAGCAGTTTATATGGGACTAGCGGTAATGAGCAGTTCTTC